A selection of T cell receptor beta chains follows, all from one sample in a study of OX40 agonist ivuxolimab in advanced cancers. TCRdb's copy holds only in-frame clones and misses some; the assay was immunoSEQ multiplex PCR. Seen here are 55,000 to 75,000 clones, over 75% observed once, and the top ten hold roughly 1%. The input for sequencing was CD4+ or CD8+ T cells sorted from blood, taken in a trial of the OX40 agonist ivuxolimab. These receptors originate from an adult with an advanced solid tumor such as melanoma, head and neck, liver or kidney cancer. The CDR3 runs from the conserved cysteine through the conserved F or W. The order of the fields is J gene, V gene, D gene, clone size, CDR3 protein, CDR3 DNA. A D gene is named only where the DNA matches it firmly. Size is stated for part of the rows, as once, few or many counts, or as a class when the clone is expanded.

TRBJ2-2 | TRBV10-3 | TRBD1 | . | CAIRGDRSSGELFF | TGTGCCATCAGAGGGGACAGGTCGTCAGGGGAGCTGTTTTTT
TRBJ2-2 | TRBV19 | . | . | CASQSTPGTYTGELFF | TGTGCCAGTCAATCTACCCCCGGGACCTACACCGGGGAGCTGTTTTTT
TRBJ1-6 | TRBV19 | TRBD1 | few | CASRDRSNNSPLHF | TGTGCCAGTAGGGACAGGAGCAATAATTCACCCCTCCACTTT
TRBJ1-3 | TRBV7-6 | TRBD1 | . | CASSPGTGYSGNTIYF | TGTGCCAGCAGTCCTGGGACAGGTTACTCTGGAAACACCATATATTTT
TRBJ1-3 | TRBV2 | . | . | CASSEKNSFSGNTIYF | TGTGCCAGCAGTGAAAAAAATTCCTTCTCTGGAAACACCATATATTTT
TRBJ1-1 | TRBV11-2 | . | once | CASSRTIRVTEAFF | TGTGCCAGCAGCCGGACTATCAGGGTAACTGAAGCTTTCTTT
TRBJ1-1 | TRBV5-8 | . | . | CASSLQGPTEAFF | TGTGCCAGCAGCTTACAGGGACCCACTGAAGCTTTCTTT
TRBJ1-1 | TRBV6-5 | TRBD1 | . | CASSSDREGTEAFF | TGTGCCAGCAGTTCGGACAGGGAGGGCACTGAAGCTTTCTTT
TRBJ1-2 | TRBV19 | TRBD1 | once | CASSRDGQGGYGYTF | TGTGCCAGTAGTAGAGACGGACAGGGCGGCTATGGCTACACCTTC
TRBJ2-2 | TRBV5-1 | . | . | CASSEAQGGGELFF | TGCGCCAGCAGCGAAGCACAGGGAGGCGGGGAGCTGTTTTTT
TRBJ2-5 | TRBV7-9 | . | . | CASSLIETAQETQYF | TGTGCCAGCAGCTTAATAGAAACAGCCCAAGAGACCCAGTACTTC
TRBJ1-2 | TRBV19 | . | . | CASLAGAWMSGYTF | TGTGCCAGCCTTGCAGGAGCTTGGATGAGTGGCTACACCTTC
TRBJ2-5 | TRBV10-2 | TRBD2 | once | CASSQPGLAGPRETQYF | TGCGCCAGCAGTCAACCAGGACTAGCGGGGCCTCGGGAGACCCAGTACTTC
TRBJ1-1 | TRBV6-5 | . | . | CASSNPGRAAFF | TGTGCCAGCAGTAACCCTGGGAGGGCAGCTTTCTTT
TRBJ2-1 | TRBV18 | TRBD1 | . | CASSPRTGYAVVNEQFF | TGTGCCAGCTCACCACGGACAGGTTACGCGGTGGTGAATGAGCAGTTCTTC
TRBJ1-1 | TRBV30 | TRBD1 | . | CAWSELGQGNTEAFF | TGTGCCTGGAGTGAACTGGGACAGGGGAACACTGAAGCTTTCTTT
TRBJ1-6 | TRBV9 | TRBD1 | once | CASSVEQGSNSPLHF | TGTGCCAGCAGCGTAGAACAGGGGAGTAATTCACCCCTCCACTTT
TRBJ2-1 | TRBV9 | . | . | CASSEQPGHFASSYNEQFF | TGTGCCAGCAGCGAACAACCGGGACACTTTGCTAGCTCCTACAATGAGCAGTTCTTC
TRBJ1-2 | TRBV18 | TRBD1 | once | CASSPGQDPYGYTF | TGTGCCAGCTCACCGGGACAGGACCCCTATGGCTACACCTTC
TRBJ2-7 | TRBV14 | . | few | CASSQAIGREQYF | TGTGCCAGCAGCCAAGCAATAGGGCGGGAGCAGTACTTC
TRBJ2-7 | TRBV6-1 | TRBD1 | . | CASRTTGYEQYF | TGTGCCAGCAGGACGACAGGGTACGAGCAGTACTTC
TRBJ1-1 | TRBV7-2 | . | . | CASSYSGGQGNTEAFF | TGTGCCAGCAGCTATAGCGGGGGCCAGGGGAACACTGAAGCTTTCTTT
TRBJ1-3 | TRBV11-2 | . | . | CASSGLRGGNTIYF | TGTGCCAGCAGCGGGTTGCGTGGGGGAAACACCATATATTTT
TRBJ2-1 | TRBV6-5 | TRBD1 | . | CASSDRDRGDEQFF | TGTGCCAGCAGTGACCGGGACAGGGGGGATGAGCAGTTCTTC
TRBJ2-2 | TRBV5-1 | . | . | CAIQGQGENRNTGELFF | TGCGCCATCCAGGGTCAGGGTGAAAACCGAAACACCGGGGAGCTGTTTTTT
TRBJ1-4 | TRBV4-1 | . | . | CASSQGGANEKLFF | TGCGCCAGCAGCCAGGGAGGGGCTAATGAAAAACTGTTTTTT
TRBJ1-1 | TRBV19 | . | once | CASSTFGGTEAFF | TGTGCCAGTAGTACATTCGGGGGGACTGAAGCTTTCTTT
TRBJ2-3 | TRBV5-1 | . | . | CASSSLLQGPTDTQYF | TGCGCCAGCAGCTCCCTGCTCCAAGGCCCCACAGATACGCAGTATTTT
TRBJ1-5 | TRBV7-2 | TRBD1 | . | CASSFYGTDSNQPQHF | TGTGCCAGCAGCTTCTACGGGACAGATAGCAATCAGCCCCAGCATTTT
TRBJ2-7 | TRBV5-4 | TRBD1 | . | CASSLGLQGDEQYF | TGTGCCAGCAGCTTGGGACTACAGGGGGACGAGCAGTACTTC
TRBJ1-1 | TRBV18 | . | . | CASSLERDTEAFF | TGTGCCAGCTCCCTCGAACGGGACACTGAAGCTTTCTTT
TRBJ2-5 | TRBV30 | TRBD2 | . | CVWSVAGGRGTQYF | TGTGTCTGGAGTGTAGCGGGGGGGCGCGGGACCCAGTACTTC
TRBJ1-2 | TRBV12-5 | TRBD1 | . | CASGPRDRGTNYGYTF | TGTGCTAGTGGTCCCCGGGACAGGGGCACAAACTATGGCTACACCTTC
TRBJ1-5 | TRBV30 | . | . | CVWSRTQGNQPQHF | TGTGTCTGGAGCCGAACCCAGGGAAATCAGCCCCAGCATTTT
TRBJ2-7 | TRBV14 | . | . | CASSQEKGWGGDYEQYF | TGTGCCAGCAGCCAAGAAAAAGGGTGGGGCGGGGACTACGAGCAGTACTTC
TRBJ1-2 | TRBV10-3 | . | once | CAVKKGQSIYGYTF | TGTGCCGTCAAAAAAGGACAATCAATCTATGGCTACACCTTC
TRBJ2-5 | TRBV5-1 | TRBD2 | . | CASSFSSGGEETQYF | TGCGCCAGCAGCTTCTCTAGCGGGGGAGAAGAGACCCAGTACTTC
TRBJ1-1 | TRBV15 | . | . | CATSRGAMNTEAFF | TGTGCCACCAGCAGAGGGGCGATGAACACTGAAGCTTTCTTT
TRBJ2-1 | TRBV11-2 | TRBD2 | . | CASSLRLAGLSSYNEQFF | TGTGCCAGCAGCTTGAGACTAGCGGGGCTGAGCTCCTACAATGAGCAGTTCTTC
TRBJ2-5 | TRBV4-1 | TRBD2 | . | CASTERLAGGRGETQYF | TGCGCCAGCACCGAACGGCTAGCGGGGGGCCGCGGGGAGACCCAGTACTTC
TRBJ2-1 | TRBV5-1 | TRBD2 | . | CASSGASGYNEQFF | TGCGCCAGCAGCGGGGCTAGCGGCTACAATGAGCAGTTCTTC
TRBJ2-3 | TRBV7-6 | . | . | CASSTISGTDTQYF | TGTGCCAGCAGCACTATCTCCGGCACAGATACGCAGTATTTT
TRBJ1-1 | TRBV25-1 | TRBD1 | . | CASSFGTANTEAFF | TGTGCCAGCAGTTTCGGGACAGCGAACACTGAAGCTTTCTTT
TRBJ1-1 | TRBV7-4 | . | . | CASSPRRGDTEAFF | TGTGCCAGCAGCCCCCGTCGGGGGGACACTGAAGCTTTCTTT
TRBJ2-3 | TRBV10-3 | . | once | CAIAVTSTDTQYF | TGTGCCATCGCTGTGACTAGCACAGATACGCAGTATTTT
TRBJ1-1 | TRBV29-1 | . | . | CSASSGMNTEAFF | TGCAGCGCCTCCTCAGGGATGAACACTGAAGCTTTCTTT
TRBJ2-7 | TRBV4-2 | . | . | CASSQETSASYEQYF | TGTGCCAGCAGCCAAGAGACCAGTGCATCCTACGAGCAGTACTTC
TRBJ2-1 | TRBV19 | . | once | CASSPRGSYNEQFF | TGTGCCAGTAGTCCGCGCGGTTCCTACAATGAGCAGTTCTTC
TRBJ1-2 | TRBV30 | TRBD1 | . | CAWSPPRRGQGYTF | TGTGCCTGGAGTCCCCCCCGCAGGGGACAGGGCTACACCTTC
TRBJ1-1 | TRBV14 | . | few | CASSQETWGQETFF | TGTGCCAGCAGCCAAGAAACCTGGGGCCAAGAGACTTTCTTT
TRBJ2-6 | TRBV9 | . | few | CASSVGVGRLSGANVLTF | TGTGCCAGCAGCGTAGGGGTAGGGAGATTATCAGGGGCCAACGTCCTGACTTTC
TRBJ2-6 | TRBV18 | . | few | CASSPKGGHSGANVLTF | TGTGCCAGCTCACCAAAGGGGGGCCACTCTGGGGCCAACGTCCTGACTTTC